This T cell receptor (beta chain) was captured by sequencing in a study of graft-versus-host responses after intestinal transplantation. CDR1 and CDR2 (germline): SGHTS, YDEGEE. The J segment lost 5 bases and the V segment lost 3 bases, leaving 5 bases of the junction unmatched. CDR3 length: 15 residues. Assay used: immunoSEQ multiplex PCR; TCRdb lists only in-frame clones, some missing. The sample shows just under 100,000 clones, 80% to 95% of them seen only once. The source material was PBMCs, sampled roughly 450 days after intestinal transplant. The chain carries TRBV5-8 and TRBJ2-3, with 11 bases matching TRBD2. This TCR was sampled from a human patient who received an intestinal transplant, so some T cells may come from the graft donor. Here the CDR3 reads CASSSPTSGVDTQYF. CDR3 nucleotide sequence: TGTGCCAGCAGCTCGCCGACTAGCGGGGTAGATACGCAGTATTTT. Variable domain in full (rest from reference TRBV5-8 and TRBJ2-3): EAGVTQSPTHLIKTRGQQATLRCSPISGHTSVYWYQQALGLGLQFLLWYDEGEERNRGNFPPRFSGRQFPNYSSELNVNALELEDSALYLCASSSPTSGVDTQYFGPGTRLTVL.